Listed here are 14 T cell receptor beta chains from one sample, sequenced in a study of human T cells and chemical hapten exposure. TCRdb re-called the RACE reads through MiXCR, storing one row per CDR3 protein. The data contain a few hundred thousand distinct CDR3 sequences, approximately 8.4% of them seen just once; the ten biggest clones take up approximately 2.3%. Documented time point: pre-sensitization, week 0. As to treatment: therapeutic diphenylcyclopropenone sensitization with weekly scalp DPC. The sequencing used whole blood, collected in connection with sensitization to the hapten diphenylcyclopropenone (DPC). Receptor source: a woman between 35 and 50 years old with alopecia areata. Some clones in this sample may be carry-over from other donors' samples.

The chain couples TRBV6-2 or TRBV6-3 to TRBJ2-2, with D maybe TRBD2 (5 bases). This CDR3 has 13 amino acids. CDR1 is MNHEY, CDR2 SVGEGT, per germline. V gave up 6 bases and J gave up 7 bases, with 12 bases separating them. CDR3 coding DNA: TGTGCCAGCAGCCCAACTAGGAACGGGGAGCTGTTTTTT. Protein sequence: CASSPTRNGELFF.

This chain joins TRBV6-5 and TRBJ2-5; D is undetermined. The V end lost 2 bases, the J end lost 3 bases, and 13 bases lay between the germline ends. The CDR3 is 15 residues long. CDR1 is MNHEY, CDR2 SVGAGI, per germline. Written as DNA, the CDR3 is TGTGCCAGCAGTTACGTGGTTTCGGCCAAAGAGACCCAGTACTTC. Its protein is CASSYVVSAKETQYF.

In its sample, this clonotype was seen many times. The CDR3 bases are TGCAGTGCTAGAGATCCCAGGGTGACCGGGGAGCTGTTTTTT. As protein: CSARDPRVTGELFF. The chain employs TRBV20-1 and TRBJ2-2; D is possibly TRBD1 (5 bases). The CDR3 loop spans 14 amino acids. CDR1 DFQATT and CDR2 SNEGSKA come from the germline V gene (reference sequence). Deletions cut 0 bases from V and 5 bases from J, with 10 bases between.

This rearrangement joins TRBV20-1 to TRBJ1-1; the match to TRBD1 covers 7 bases. The trim removed 5 bases at V and 5 bases at J, leaving 8 bases unmatched. There are 13 residues in the CDR3. The V gene's germline CDR1 is DFQATT and CDR2 SNEGSKA (reference sequence). The CDR3 loop is CSAARQGGTEAFF. The CDR3 bases are TGCAGTGCTGCCCGACAGGGTGGGACTGAAGCTTTCTTT.

In its sample, this clonotype was seen a few times. This chain links TRBV20-1 with TRBJ1-1, with D tentatively TRBD1 (5 bases). The germline gives CDR1 DFQATT, CDR2 SNEGSKA (reference sequence). This CDR3 has 14 amino acids. Trimming left V 6 bases short and J 5 bases short, with 19 bases between. The CDR3 nucleotides read TGCAGTGCCCAACTTGGGGGGAGAGGAACTGAAGCTTTCTTT. Translated, it gives CSAQLGGRGTEAFF.

This clonotype has more than one count but fewer than ten. V gene TRBV29-1 combines with J gene TRBJ2-3; D gene unclear. Trimming cost V 0 bases and J 6 bases, with 13 bases left between them. Germline CDR1 reads SQVTM; CDR2 reads ANQGSEA. This CDR3 is 14 amino acids long. DNA for the CDR3: TGCAGCGTTGAAGATCCCCGGATCCGGGATACGCAGTATTTT. Its protein is CSVEDPRIRDTQYF.

This clonotype was seen at least ten times. This chain connects TRBV7-6 to TRBJ1-5; no definite D call. The CDR3 is 16 residues long. Germline-derived CDR1 and CDR2 are SGHVS and FNYEAQ. V dropped 1 base and J dropped 3 bases, with 13 bases sitting between them. CDR3 DNA: TGTGCCAGCAGCTTAGGGCCTAGGCAGCTCAATCAGCCCCAGCATTTT. Translation gives CASSLGPRQLNQPQHF.

This clonotype was counted many times. The gene calls are TRBV20-1 and TRBJ2-7, with D possibly matching TRBD2 (5 bases). V dropped 0 bases and J dropped 6 bases, with 12 bases sitting between them. Germline V gives CDR1 DFQATT, CDR2 SNEGSKA (reference sequence). The CDR3 length is 13 residues. The CDR3 DNA follows: TGCAGTGCTAGAGATATCGGGGTGCGCGAGCAGTACTTC. Its protein is CSARDIGVREQYF.

This clonotype was seen many times. The chain employs TRBV5-6 and TRBJ2-3; D might be TRBD1 or TRBD2, each matching 6 bases. The CDR3 runs 15 residues. Germline V gene lookup returns CDR1 SGHDT and CDR2 YYEEEE. Trimming took off 2 bases at V and 3 bases at J, with 13 bases between the two ends. The DNA for the CDR3 is TGTGCCAGCAGCTTAGGGGGGCCACGGACAGATACGCAGTATTTT. Translating it yields CASSLGGPRTDTQYF.

There are a few counts of this clonotype. A junction boundary mismatches the germline segment, possibly from a read error. DNA of the CDR3: TGTGCCAGCAGCCGACAGTCTGTCGAGTATGACCCTCTCTTC. Translated, it gives CASSRQSVEYDPLF. This chain links TRBV7-9 with TRBJ2-1, with D maybe TRBD1 (5 bases). CDR3 size: 14 residues. Germline V gene sequence: CDR1 SEHNR, CDR2 FQNEAQ (reference sequence).

V and J are TRBV6-6 and TRBJ2-7; D might be TRBD1 (5 bases). V shed 2 bases and J shed 2 bases, with 13 bases lying between them. The CDR3 length is 15 residues. Germline V lookup: CDR1 MNHNY, CDR2 SVGAGI (reference sequence). The CDR3 region is CASSYPSGPPYEQYF. The CDR3 DNA follows: TGTGCCAGCAGTTACCCGTCAGGGCCCCCCTACGAGCAGTACTTC.

V usage is TRBV27 and J usage is TRBJ2-1; 10 bases fit TRBD2. V shed 5 bases, J shed 6 bases, and the junction held 10 bases outside the gene matches. The CDR3 spans 16 residues. The germline V gene encodes CDR1 MNHEY and CDR2 SMNVEV (reference sequence). CDR3 sequence (DNA): TGTGCCAGCAGTCCCCGACTAGCGGGCCTCCCCAATGAGCAGTTCTTC. Protein product: CASSPRLAGLPNEQFF.

This clonotype was seen a few times. V usage is TRBV10-3 and J usage is TRBJ2-7; 8 nucleotides align to TRBD2. Germline V gene lookup returns CDR1 ENHRY and CDR2 SYGVKD. Trimming removed 7 bases from V and 5 bases from J; junction bases left unmatched: 4. This CDR3 is 12 amino acids long. Written as DNA, the CDR3 is TGTGCCATCACCGGGACTAGGAACGAGCAGTACTTC. Translating it yields CAITGTRNEQYF.

This clonotype was observed a handful of times. This chain links TRBV6-5 with TRBJ1-6; the match to TRBD1 covers 11 bases. The CDR3 is 15 residues long. J gave up 8 bases and V 7 bases, and 7 bases lay outside the gene matches. The germline V gene has CDR1 MNHEY and CDR2 SVGAGI. In nucleotides, the CDR3 is TGTGCCAGCACCGACTCGGACAGGGGGCATTCACCCCTCCACTTT. Amino acid sequence: CASTDSDRGHSPLHF.